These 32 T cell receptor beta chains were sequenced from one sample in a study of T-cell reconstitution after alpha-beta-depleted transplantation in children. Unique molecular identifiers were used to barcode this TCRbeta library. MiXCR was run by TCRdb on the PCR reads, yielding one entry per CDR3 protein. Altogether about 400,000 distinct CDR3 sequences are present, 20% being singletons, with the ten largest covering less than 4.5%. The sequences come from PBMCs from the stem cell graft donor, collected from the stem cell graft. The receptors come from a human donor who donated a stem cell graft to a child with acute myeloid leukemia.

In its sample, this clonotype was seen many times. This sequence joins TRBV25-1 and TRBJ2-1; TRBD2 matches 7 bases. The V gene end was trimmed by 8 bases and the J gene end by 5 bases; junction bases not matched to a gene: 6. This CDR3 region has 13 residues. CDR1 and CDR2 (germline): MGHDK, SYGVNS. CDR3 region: CASSGLGHNEQFF. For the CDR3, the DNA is TGTGCCAGCTCTGGACTAGGCCACAATGAGCAGTTCTTC.

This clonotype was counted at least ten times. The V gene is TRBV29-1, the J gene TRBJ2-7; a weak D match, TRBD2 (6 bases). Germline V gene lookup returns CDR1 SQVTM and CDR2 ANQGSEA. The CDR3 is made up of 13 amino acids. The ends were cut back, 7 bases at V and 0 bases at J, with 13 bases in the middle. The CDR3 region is CSASGLSSYEQYF. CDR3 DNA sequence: TGCAGCGCGTCGGGACTGAGCTCCTACGAGCAGTACTTC.

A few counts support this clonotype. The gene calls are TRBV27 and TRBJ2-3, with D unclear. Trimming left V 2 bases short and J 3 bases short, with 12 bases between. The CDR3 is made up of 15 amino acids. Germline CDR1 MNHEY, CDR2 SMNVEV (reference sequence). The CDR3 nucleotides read TGTGCCAGCAGTTTACCCGGCGGCGGAACAGATACGCAGTATTTT. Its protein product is CASSLPGGGTDTQYF.

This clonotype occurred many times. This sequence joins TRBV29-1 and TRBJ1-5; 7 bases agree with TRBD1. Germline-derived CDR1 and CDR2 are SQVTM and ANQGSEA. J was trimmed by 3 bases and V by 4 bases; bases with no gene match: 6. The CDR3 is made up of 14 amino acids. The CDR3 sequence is CSVGGDRDNQPQHF. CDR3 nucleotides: TGCAGCGTTGGGGGTGACAGGGACAATCAGCCCCAGCATTTT.

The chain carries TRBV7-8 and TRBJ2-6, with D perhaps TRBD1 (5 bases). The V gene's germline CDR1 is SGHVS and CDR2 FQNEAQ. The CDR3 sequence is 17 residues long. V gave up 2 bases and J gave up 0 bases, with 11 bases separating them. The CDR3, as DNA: TGTGCCAGCAGCTTATGGGGCAGAACCTCTGGGGCCAACGTCCTGACTTTC. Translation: CASSLWGRTSGANVLTF.

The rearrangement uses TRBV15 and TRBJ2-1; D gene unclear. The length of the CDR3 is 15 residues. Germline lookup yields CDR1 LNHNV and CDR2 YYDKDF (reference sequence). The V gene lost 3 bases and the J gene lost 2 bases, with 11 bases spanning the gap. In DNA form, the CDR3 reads TGTGCCACCAGCAGGGATCCCCAGACCTACAATGAGCAGTTCTTC. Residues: CATSRDPQTYNEQFF.

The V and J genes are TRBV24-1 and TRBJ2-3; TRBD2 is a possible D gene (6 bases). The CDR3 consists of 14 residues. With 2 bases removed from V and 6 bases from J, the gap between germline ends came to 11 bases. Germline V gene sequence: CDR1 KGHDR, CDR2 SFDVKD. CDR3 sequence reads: CATSDSLRGDTQYF. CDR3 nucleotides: TGTGCCACCAGTGATTCCCTTCGGGGGGATACGCAGTATTTT.

This chain's CDR3 is CASSLARTGNTEAFF. The CDR3 bases are TGTGCCAGCAGCTTAGCCCGGACAGGGAACACTGAAGCTTTCTTT. The chain joins TRBV7-8 to TRBJ1-1, with 7 bases matching TRBD1. Germline V gives CDR1 SGHVS, CDR2 FQNEAQ. The V and J ends lost 0 bases and 1 base, in that order; junction bases with no gene match: 2. The CDR3 has 15 amino acids.

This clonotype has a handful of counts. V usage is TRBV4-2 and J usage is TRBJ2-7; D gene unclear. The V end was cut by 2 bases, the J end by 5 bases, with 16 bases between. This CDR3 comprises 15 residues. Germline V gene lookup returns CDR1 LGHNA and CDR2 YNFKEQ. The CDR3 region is CASSQNRAPEDEQYF. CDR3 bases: TGTGCCAGCAGCCAAAACCGGGCCCCCGAGGACGAGCAGTACTTC.

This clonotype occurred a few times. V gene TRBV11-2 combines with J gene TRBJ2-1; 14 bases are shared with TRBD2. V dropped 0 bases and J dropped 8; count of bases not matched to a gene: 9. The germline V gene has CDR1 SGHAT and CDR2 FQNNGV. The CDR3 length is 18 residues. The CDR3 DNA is TGTGCCAGCAGCTTAGAGTACTGGACTAGCGGGAGGACGTATGAGCAGTTCTTC. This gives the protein CASSLEYWTSGRTYEQFF. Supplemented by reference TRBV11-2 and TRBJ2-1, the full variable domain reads EAGVAQSPRYKIIEKRQSVAFWCNPISGHATLYWYQQILGQGPKLLIQFQNNGVVDDSQLPKDRFSAERLKGVDSTLKIQPAKLEDSAVYLCASSLEYWTSGRTYEQFFGPGTRLTVL.

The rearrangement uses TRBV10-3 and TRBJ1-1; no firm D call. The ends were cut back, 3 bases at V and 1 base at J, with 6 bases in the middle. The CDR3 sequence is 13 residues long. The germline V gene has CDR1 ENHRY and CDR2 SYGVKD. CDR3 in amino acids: CAISETGNTEAFF. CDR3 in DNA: TGTGCCATCAGTGAAACGGGGAACACTGAAGCTTTCTTT.

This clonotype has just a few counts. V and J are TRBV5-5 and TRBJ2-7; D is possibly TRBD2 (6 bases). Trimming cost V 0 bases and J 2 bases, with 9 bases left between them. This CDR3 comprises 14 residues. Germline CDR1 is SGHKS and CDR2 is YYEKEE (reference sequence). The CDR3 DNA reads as TGTGCCAGCAGCTTGGTAGGAGGGGCCTACGAGCAGTACTTC. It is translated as CASSLVGGAYEQYF.

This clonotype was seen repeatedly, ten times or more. The CDR3 sequence: CSVGQGYTGELFF. The CDR3 DNA sequence: TGCAGCGTTGGACAGGGGTACACCGGGGAGCTGTTTTTT. This chain joins TRBV29-1 and TRBJ2-2; TRBD1 agrees at 8 bases. Per germline, CDR1 SQVTM and CDR2 ANQGSEA. The J segment lost 3 bases and the V segment lost 4 bases, leaving 1 base of the junction unmatched. The CDR3 contains 13 residues.

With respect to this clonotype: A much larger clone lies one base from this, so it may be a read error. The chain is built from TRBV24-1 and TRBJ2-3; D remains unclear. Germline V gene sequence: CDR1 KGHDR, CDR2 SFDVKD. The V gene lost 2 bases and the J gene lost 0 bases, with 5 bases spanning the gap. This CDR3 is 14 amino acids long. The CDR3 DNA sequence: TGTGCCACCAGTGATTCGAGGAGCACAGATACGCAGTATTTT. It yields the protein CATSDSRSTDTQYF.

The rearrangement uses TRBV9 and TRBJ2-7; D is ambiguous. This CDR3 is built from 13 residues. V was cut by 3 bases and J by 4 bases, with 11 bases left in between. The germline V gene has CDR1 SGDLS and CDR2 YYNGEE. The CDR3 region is CASSAPERYEQYF. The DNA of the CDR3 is TGTGCCAGCAGCGCCCCCGAGAGATACGAGCAGTACTTC.

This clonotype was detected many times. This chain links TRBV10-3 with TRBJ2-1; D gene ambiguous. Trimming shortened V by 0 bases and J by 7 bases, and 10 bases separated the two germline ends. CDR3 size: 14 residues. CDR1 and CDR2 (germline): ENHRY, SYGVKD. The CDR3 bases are TGTGCCATCAGTGAGTCGAATCCCCAGAATGAGCAGTTCTTC. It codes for CAISESNPQNEQFF.

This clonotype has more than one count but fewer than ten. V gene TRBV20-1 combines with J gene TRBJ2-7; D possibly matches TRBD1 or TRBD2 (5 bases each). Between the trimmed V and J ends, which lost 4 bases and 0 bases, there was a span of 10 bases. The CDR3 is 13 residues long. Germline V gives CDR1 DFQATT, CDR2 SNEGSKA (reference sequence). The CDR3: CSATRGDSYEQYF. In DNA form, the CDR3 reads TGCAGTGCTACCCGGGGCGACTCCTACGAGCAGTACTTC.

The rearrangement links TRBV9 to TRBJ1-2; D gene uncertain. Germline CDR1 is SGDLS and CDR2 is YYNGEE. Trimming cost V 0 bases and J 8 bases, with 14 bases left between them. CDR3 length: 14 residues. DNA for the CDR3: TGTGCCAGCAGCGTAGCGGGAGGGTTAACCGGCTACACCTTC. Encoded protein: CASSVAGGLTGYTF.

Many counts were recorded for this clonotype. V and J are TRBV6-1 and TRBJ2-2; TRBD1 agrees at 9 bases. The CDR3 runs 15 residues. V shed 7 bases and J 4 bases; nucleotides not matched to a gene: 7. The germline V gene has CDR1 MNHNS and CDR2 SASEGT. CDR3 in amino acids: CASTIIQGATGELFF. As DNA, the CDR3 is TGTGCCAGCACCATAATACAGGGGGCCACCGGGGAGCTGTTTTTT.

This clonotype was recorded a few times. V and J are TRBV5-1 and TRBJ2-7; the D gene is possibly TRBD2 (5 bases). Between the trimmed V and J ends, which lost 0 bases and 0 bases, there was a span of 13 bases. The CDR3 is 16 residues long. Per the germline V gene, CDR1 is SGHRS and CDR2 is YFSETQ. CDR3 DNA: TGCGCCAGCAGCTTGGAGCGGTCCACGAGCTCCTACGAGCAGTACTTC. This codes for CASSLERSTSSYEQYF.

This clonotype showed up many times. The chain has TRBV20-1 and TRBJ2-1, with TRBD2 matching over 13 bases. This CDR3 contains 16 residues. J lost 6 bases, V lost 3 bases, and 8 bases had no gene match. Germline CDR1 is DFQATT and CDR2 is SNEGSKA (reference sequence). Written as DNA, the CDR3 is TGCAGTGCTAGGGAACCGGGACTAGCGGGGATCAATGAGCAGTTCTTC. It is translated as CSAREPGLAGINEQFF.

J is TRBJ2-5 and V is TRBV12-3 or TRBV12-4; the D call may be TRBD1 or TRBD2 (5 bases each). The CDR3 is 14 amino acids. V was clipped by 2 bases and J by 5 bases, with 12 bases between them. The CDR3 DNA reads TGTGCCAGCAGTTTAATGGGGTGGGGGGAGACCCAGTACTTC. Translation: CASSLMGWGETQYF.

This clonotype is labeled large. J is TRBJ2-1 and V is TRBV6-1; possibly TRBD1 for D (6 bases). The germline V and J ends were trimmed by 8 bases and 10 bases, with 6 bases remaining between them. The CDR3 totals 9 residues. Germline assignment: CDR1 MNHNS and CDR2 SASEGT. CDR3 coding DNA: TGTGCCAGCGGGACAGAGCAGTTCTTC. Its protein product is CASGTEQFF.

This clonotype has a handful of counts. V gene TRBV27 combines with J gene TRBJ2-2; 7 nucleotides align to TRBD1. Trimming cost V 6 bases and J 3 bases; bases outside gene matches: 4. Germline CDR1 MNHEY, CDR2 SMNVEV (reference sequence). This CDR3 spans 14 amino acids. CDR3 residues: CASRKGQYTGELFF. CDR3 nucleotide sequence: TGTGCCAGCAGAAAGGGACAGTACACCGGGGAGCTGTTTTTT.

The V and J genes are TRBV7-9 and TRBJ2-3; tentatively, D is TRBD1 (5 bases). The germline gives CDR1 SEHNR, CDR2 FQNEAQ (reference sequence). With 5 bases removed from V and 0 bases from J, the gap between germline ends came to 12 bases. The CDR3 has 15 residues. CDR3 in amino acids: CASSPGYRSTDTQYF. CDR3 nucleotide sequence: TGTGCCAGCAGCCCCGGATACAGGAGCACAGATACGCAGTATTTT.

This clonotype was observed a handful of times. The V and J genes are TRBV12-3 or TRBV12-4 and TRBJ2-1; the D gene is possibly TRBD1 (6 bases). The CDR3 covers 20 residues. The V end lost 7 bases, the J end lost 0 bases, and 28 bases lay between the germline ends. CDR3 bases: TGTGCCAGCACCGTTAGGGGAACAGGGTTGTCCGAAGACTCCTACAATGAGCAGTTCTTC. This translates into CASTVRGTGLSEDSYNEQFF.

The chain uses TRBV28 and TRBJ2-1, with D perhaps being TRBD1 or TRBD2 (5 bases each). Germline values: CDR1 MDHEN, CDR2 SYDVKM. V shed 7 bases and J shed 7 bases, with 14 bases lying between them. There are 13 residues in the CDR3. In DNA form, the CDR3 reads TGTGCCAGCAAACGGGACCCGCGGAATGAGCAGTTCTTC. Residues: CASKRDPRNEQFF.

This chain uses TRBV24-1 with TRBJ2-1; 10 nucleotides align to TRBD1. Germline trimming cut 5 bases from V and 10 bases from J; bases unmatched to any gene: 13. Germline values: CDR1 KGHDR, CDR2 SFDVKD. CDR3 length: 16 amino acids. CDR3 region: CATSARGGQGTREQFF. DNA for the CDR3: TGTGCCACCAGTGCCCGGGGGGGACAGGGGACTCGGGAGCAGTTCTTC.

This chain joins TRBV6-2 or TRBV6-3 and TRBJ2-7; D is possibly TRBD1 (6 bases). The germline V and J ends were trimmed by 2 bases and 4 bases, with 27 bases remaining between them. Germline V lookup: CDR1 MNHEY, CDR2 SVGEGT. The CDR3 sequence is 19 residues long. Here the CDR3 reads CASSYSTFRTEGLAYEQYF. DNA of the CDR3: TGTGCCAGCAGTTACAGTACTTTTCGGACAGAAGGTTTGGCTTACGAGCAGTACTTC.

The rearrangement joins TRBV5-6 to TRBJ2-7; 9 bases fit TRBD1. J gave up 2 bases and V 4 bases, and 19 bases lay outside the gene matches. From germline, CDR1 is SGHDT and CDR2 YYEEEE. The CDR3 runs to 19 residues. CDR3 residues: CASSTFKPTGGADPYEQYF. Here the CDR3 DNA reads TGTGCCAGCAGCACCTTTAAGCCTACAGGGGGCGCCGACCCCTACGAGCAGTACTTC.

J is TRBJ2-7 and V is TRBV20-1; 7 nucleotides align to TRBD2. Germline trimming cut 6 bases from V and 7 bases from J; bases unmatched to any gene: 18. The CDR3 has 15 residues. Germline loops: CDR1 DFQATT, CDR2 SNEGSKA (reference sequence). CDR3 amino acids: CSARSPGGGPGEQYF. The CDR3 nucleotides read TGCAGTGCGCGCTCCCCGGGGGGAGGGCCGGGTGAGCAGTACTTC.

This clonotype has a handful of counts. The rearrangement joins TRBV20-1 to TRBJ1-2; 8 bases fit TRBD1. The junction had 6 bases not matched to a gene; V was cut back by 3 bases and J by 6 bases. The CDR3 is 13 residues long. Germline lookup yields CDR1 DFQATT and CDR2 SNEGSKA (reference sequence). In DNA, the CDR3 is TGCAGTGCTAGTGAGCAGGGGGCGCATGGCTACACCTTC. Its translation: CSASEQGAHGYTF.